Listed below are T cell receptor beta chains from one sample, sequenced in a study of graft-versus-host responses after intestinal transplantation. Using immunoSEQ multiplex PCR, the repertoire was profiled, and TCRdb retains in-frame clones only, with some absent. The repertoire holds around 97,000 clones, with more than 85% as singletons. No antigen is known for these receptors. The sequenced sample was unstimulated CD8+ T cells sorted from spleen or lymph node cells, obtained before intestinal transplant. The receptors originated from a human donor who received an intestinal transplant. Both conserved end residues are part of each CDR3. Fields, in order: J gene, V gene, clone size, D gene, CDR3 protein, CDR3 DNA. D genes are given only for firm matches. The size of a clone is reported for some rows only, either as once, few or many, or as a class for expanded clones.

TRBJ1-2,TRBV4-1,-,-,CASSQNPGAGYTF,TGCGCCAGCAGCCAAAACCCTGGGGCTGGCTACACCTTC
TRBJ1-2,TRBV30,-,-,CACRDTLYTF,TGTGCCTGTCGGGACACCCTCTACACCTTC
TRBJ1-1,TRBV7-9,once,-,CASSLEELKAFF,TGTGCCAGCAGCTTAGAAGAGTTGAAGGCTTTCTTT
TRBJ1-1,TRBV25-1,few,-,CASSAGNTEAFF,TGTGCCAGCAGCGCGGGGAACACTGAAGCTTTCTTT
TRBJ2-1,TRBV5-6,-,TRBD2,CASSSRTSGGPLLSEQFF,TGTGCCAGCAGCTCCCGGACTAGCGGGGGGCCTCTTTTAAGTGAGCAGTTCTTC
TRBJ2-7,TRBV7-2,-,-,CASSPSGRTYEQYF,TGTGCCAGCAGCCCATCGGGGCGAACCTACGAGCAGTACTTC
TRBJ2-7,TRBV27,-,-,CASSFAGAVYYEQYF,TGTGCCAGCAGTTTCGCAGGGGCGGTATACTACGAGCAGTACTTC
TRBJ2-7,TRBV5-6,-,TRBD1,CASSFIGGGVAEQYF,TGTGCCAGCAGCTTCATAGGGGGCGGAGTAGCCGAGCAGTACTTC
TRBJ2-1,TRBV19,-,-,CASSIDSYNEQFF,TGTGCCAGTAGTATAGACAGTTACAATGAGCAGTTCTTC
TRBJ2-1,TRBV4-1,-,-,CASSQGSHNEQFF,TGCGCCAGCAGCCAAGGCAGCCATAATGAGCAGTTCTTC
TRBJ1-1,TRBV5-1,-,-,CASRPGMENTEAFF,TGCGCCAGCCGCCCCGGGATGGAGAACACTGAAGCTTTCTTT
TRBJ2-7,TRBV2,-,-,CASDEDSSEQYF,TGTGCCAGCGACGAGGACAGTTCCGAGCAGTACTTC
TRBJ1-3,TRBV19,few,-,CASSPDSERNTIYF,TGTGCCAGTAGTCCCGACAGTGAGAGAAACACCATATATTTT
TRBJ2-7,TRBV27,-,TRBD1,CATSGGLSYEQYF,TGTGCCACCTCAGGGGGCCTATCCTACGAGCAGTACTTC
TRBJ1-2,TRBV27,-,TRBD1,CASSSSGTDGYTF,TGTGCCAGCAGTTCCTCCGGGACAGATGGCTACACCTTC
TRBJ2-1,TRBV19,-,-,CASSIGWGQFF,TGTGCCAGTAGTATAGGCTGGGGGCAGTTCTTC
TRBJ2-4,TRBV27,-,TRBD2,CASSLTSGVGDIQYF,TGTGCCAGCAGTTTGACTAGCGGGGTTGGGGACATTCAGTACTTC
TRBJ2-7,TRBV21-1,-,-,CASSVPYRAVSYEQYF,TGTGCCAGCAGCGTCCCCTACAGGGCCGTTTCCTACGAGCAGTACTTC
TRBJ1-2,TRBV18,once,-,CASSPGRPYGYTF,TGTGCCAGCTCACCAGGGCGGCCCTATGGCTACACCTTC
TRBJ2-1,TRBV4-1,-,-,CASSHVGYEQFF,TGCGCCAGCAGCCATGTAGGGTATGAGCAGTTCTTC
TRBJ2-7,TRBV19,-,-,CASSMDTTYEQYF,TGTGCCAGTAGTATGGACACCACCTACGAGCAGTACTTC
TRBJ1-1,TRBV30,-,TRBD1,CAWRPTGVNTEAFF,TGTGCCTGGAGGCCGACAGGGGTGAACACTGAAGCTTTCTTT
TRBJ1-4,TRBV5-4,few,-,CASRSEGEEKLFF,TGTGCCAGCAGATCGGAGGGGGAGGAAAAACTGTTTTTT
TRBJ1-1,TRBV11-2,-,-,CASSPGVEAFF,TGTGCCAGCAGCCCCGGAGTTGAAGCTTTCTTT
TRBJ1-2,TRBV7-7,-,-,CASTLTAFGYTF,TGTGCCAGCACCCTTACAGCGTTTGGCTACACCTTC
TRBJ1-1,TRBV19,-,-,CASSTLDGTNTEAFF,TGTGCCAGTAGTACATTGGACGGAACGAACACTGAAGCTTTCTTT
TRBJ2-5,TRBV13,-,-,CASSLSGSGETQYF,TGTGCCAGCAGCTTATCGGGGTCGGGGGAGACCCAGTACTTC
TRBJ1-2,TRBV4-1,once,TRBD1,CASGQNNRQGQGYTF,TGCGCCAGCGGCCAAAATAATAGACAGGGACAAGGCTACACCTTC
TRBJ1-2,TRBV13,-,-,CASRHNAGNPYGYTF,TGTGCCAGCAGACATAACGCAGGGAATCCCTATGGCTACACCTTC
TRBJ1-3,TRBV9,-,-,CASSVDWSSGNTIYF,TGTGCCAGCAGCGTAGACTGGAGCTCTGGAAACACCATATATTTT
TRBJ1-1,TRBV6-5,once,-,CASSWGSDTEAFF,TGTGCCAGCAGTTGGGGCTCCGACACTGAAGCTTTCTTT
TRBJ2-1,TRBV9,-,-,CASSITQGVSSYNEQFF,TGTGCCAGCAGCATTACCCAGGGAGTCAGCTCCTACAATGAGCAGTTCTTC
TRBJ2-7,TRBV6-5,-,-,CASTPYGNSYEQYF,TGTGCCAGCACCCCTTACGGCAACTCCTACGAGCAGTACTTC
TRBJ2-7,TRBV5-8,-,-,CASSLRLNSYEQYF,TGTGCCAGCAGCCTCCGACTAAATTCCTACGAGCAGTACTTC
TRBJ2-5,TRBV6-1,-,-,CASSAVQGKETQYF,TGTGCCAGCAGTGCGGTCCAGGGGAAAGAGACCCAGTACTTC
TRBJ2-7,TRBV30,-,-,CAWSGAYEQYF,TGTGCCTGGAGTGGGGCCTACGAGCAGTACTTC
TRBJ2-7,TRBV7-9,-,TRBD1,CASSPRDRGPYEQYF,TGTGCCAGCAGCCCCCGGGACAGGGGGCCCTACGAGCAGTACTTC
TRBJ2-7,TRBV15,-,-,CATSRDSGGPHEQYF,TGTGCCACCAGCAGAGATTCGGGGGGCCCACACGAGCAGTACTTC
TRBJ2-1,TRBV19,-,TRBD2,CASSMGLAGGTYNEQFF,TGTGCCAGTAGTATGGGCCTAGCGGGGGGCACCTACAATGAGCAGTTCTTC
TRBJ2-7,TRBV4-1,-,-,CASSQDGSSMDF,TGCGCCAGCAGCCAAGATGGGTCTAGTATGGACTTC
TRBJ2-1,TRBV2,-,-,CASSEAGRGAFFNEQFF,TGTGCCAGCAGTGAAGCGGGGAGGGGGGCCTTTTTCAATGAGCAGTTCTTC
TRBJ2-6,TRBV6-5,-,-,CASSYGASGANVLTF,TGTGCCAGCAGTTACGGGGCCTCTGGGGCCAACGTCCTGACTTTC
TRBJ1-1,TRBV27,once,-,CASGAGQPHTEAFF,TGTGCCAGCGGCGCTGGACAGCCCCACACTGAAGCTTTCTTT
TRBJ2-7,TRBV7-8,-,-,CASSLPPEASSYEQYF,TGTGCCAGCAGCTTACCCCCCGAGGCTAGCTCCTACGAGCAGTACTTC